What follows are 30 T cell receptor beta chains derived from one specimen sequenced in a study of human T cells and chemical hapten exposure. TCRdb independently ran MiXCR on the RACE reads; one entry per CDR3 protein. This sample yields about 400,000 distinct CDR3 sequences, of which nearly 6.5% are seen a single time; about 5% belongs to the top ten. The time point: patch test 2, 6 weeks after DPC sensitization. Treatment of the sample: therapeutic diphenylcyclopropenone sensitization with weekly scalp DPC. The sample here was whole blood, taken in connection with sensitization to the hapten diphenylcyclopropenone (DPC). The receptor set was obtained from a woman aged 18-29 years with alopecia areata. Some clones in this sample may be carry-over from other donors' samples.

At least ten counts were recorded for this clonotype. The CDR3 region has the DNA TGTGCCAGCAGTTTAGCGAGCAGTACAGATACGCAGTATTTT. This encodes CASSLASSTDTQYF. The V gene is TRBV12-3 or TRBV12-4, the J gene TRBJ2-3; D remains ambiguous. The CDR3 length is 14 residues. Trimming pared 0 bases from V and 3 bases from J, leaving 7 bases between.

This clonotype was recorded many times. The chain couples TRBV5-6 to TRBJ1-5; no definite D call. V gave up 1 base and J gave up 3 bases, with 11 bases separating them. Germline CDR1 and CDR2: SGHDT and YYEEEE. The CDR3 consists of 15 residues. The CDR3 is CASSLYENLNQPQHF. CDR3 bases: TGTGCCAGCAGCTTGTACGAGAACCTCAATCAGCCCCAGCATTTT.

The sample holds many counts of this clonotype. The chain has TRBV24-1 and TRBJ2-2, with a possible D match to TRBD2 (5 bases). The CDR3 loop spans 14 amino acids. The germline CDR1 and CDR2 sequences are KGHDR and SFDVKD. Trimming removed 5 bases from V and 3 bases from J, with 9 bases in between. The CDR3: CATSAMRDTGELFF. The CDR3 DNA reads TGTGCCACCAGTGCTATGAGGGACACCGGGGAGCTGTTTTTT.

This clonotype was detected only a few times. The rearrangement joins TRBV7-3 to TRBJ1-1; D not resolved. V was pared by 3 bases and J by 0 bases, with 11 bases between. The CDR3 is made up of 15 amino acids. Germline V gene data show CDR1 as SGHTA and CDR2 as FQGTGA. CDR3 in amino acids: CASSLGSGMNTEAFF. CDR3 sequence (DNA): TGTGCCAGCAGCTTGGGCTCGGGCATGAACACTGAAGCTTTCTTT.

In its sample, this clonotype was seen a few times. This rearrangement joins TRBV7-9 to TRBJ1-4; D uncertain. CDR1 is SEHNR and CDR2 is FQNEAQ in the germline V gene (reference sequence). This CDR3 comprises 14 residues. Trimming left V 5 bases short and J 6 bases short, with 13 bases between. The CDR3 nucleotides read TGTGCCAGCAGCCCAAACCAGGCGGATGAAAAACTGTTTTTT. It is translated as CASSPNQADEKLFF. The full variable domain, its missing parts supplied by reference TRBV7-9 and TRBJ1-4, is DTGVSQNPRHKITKRGQNVTFRCDPISEHNRLYWYRQTLGQGPEFLTYFQNEAQLEKSRLLSDRFSAERPKGSFSTLEIQRTEQGDSAMYLCASSPNQADEKLFFGSGTQLSVL.

The genes are TRBV4-3 and TRBJ2-1; 9 bases line up with TRBD2. There are 17 residues in the CDR3. Looked up from germline, CDR1 is LGHNA and CDR2 is YSLEER. The V and J ends lost 1 base and 2 bases, in that order; junction bases with no gene match: 6. The CDR3 loop is CASSQAPSGDPYNEQFF. The CDR3, as DNA: TGCGCCAGCAGCCAAGCCCCTAGCGGGGACCCCTACAATGAGCAGTTCTTC.

This clonotype was seen at least ten times. V usage is TRBV12-3 or TRBV12-4 and J usage is TRBJ1-5, with D maybe TRBD1 (5 bases). Trimming removed 6 bases from V and 6 bases from J, with 18 bases in between. The CDR3 length is 15 residues. The CDR3 DNA reads TGTGCCAGCAGCCCGGGGGATAGGCCAACTCAGCCCCAGCATTTT. Encoded protein: CASSPGDRPTQPQHF.

Only a few counts were recorded for this clonotype. The chain employs TRBV6-2 or TRBV6-3 and TRBJ2-6; tentatively, D is TRBD1 (5 bases). CDR1 and CDR2 from the germline V gene are MNHEY and SVGEGT. V lost 7 bases and J 1 base, leaving 11 bases between the germline ends. This CDR3 region has 15 residues. CDR3 nucleotides: TGTGCCAGCACCCTTAAGGGGTCTGGGGCCAACGTCCTGACTTTC. Translated: CASTLKGSGANVLTF.

V usage is TRBV27 and J usage is TRBJ2-1; D possibly corresponds to TRBD2 (5 bases). Germline V gene sequence: CDR1 MNHEY, CDR2 SMNVEV (reference sequence). This CDR3 contains 14 residues. Trimming cost V 2 bases and J 10 bases, with 15 bases left between them. The CDR3 loop reads CASSLKHRLPEQFF. Written as DNA, the CDR3 is TGTGCCAGCAGTTTAAAGCATAGACTACCCGAGCAGTTCTTC.

There are a few counts of this clonotype. V is TRBV11-2 and J is TRBJ2-7, with 9 bases matching TRBD2. V gave up 3 bases and J gave up 2 bases; unmatched junction bases: 2. Germline CDR1 reads SGHAT; CDR2 reads FQNNGV. The CDR3 has 14 residues. In DNA form, the CDR3 reads TGTGCCAGCAGCTTCGCTAGCGGGGCCTACGAGCAGTACTTC. This gives the protein CASSFASGAYEQYF.

A note on this clonotype: A far larger clone is a single base away, which makes a read error likely. Here the CDR3 reads CASSFYADTQYF. The CDR3 DNA reads as TGTGCCAGCAGCTTTTACGCAGATACGCAGTATTTT. The chain recombines TRBV5-6 with TRBJ2-3, with D hard to call. CDR3 size: 12 residues. Trimming took off 2 bases at V and 4 bases at J, with 5 bases between the two ends. Germline V lookup: CDR1 SGHDT, CDR2 YYEEEE.

This clonotype was counted between two and nine times. The chain links TRBV7-2 to TRBJ2-3; 10 bases agree with TRBD2. Trimming removed 0 bases from V and 0 bases from J; junction bases left unmatched: 0. The CDR3 runs to 16 residues. Germline CDR1 reads SGHTA; CDR2 reads FQGNSA. The CDR3 reads CASSLALAGSTDTQYF. The CDR3 DNA sequence: TGTGCCAGCAGCTTAGCACTAGCGGGGAGCACAGATACGCAGTATTTT.

This chain uses TRBV7-8 with TRBJ2-7, with D unresolved. From germline, CDR1 is SGHVS and CDR2 FQNEAQ. V lost 5 bases and J 7 bases, leaving 12 bases between the germline ends. The CDR3 sequence is 12 residues long. CDR3 sequence reads: CASSHTDREQYF. The CDR3 DNA sequence: TGTGCCAGCAGCCACACCGATCGGGAGCAGTACTTC.

The V gene is TRBV7-2, the J gene TRBJ1-1; possible D gene TRBD1, 5 bases. Trimming took 4 bases from V and 11 from J, leaving 20 bases between them. Germline assignment: CDR1 SGHTA and CDR2 FQGNSA. This CDR3 is built from 14 residues. Written as DNA, the CDR3 is TGTGCCAGCAGCTCAAAAATAGGGGTACTGACGGCTTTCTTT. Amino acids: CASSSKIGVLTAFF.

This clonotype has a count of ten or more. The genes are TRBV28 and TRBJ1-4; TRBD1 is a possible D gene (5 bases). Per germline, CDR1 MDHEN and CDR2 SYDVKM. CDR3 size: 17 residues. Trimming took off 6 bases at V and 5 bases at J, with 22 bases between the two ends. DNA for the CDR3: TGTGCCAGCAGCCGCTCCCAGGTGGGGGGTGGAAATGAAAAACTGTTTTTT. It codes for CASSRSQVGGGNEKLFF. Combining the CDR3 with reference TRBV28 and TRBJ1-4 gives the whole variable domain DVKVTQSSRYLVKRTGEKVFLECVQDMDHENMFWYRQDPGLGLRLIYFSYDVKMKEKGDIPEGYSVSREKKERFSLILESASTNQTSMYLCASSRSQVGGGNEKLFFGSGTQLSVL.

A few counts support this clonotype. This chain joins TRBV2 and TRBJ2-7; tentatively, D is TRBD1 (5 bases). CDR1 is SNHLY, CDR2 FYNNEI, per germline. V shed 3 bases and J shed 3 bases, with 12 bases lying between them. This CDR3 comprises 14 residues. CDR3 sequence reads: CASSEGQTLYEQYF. The CDR3 nucleotides are TGTGCCAGCAGTGAGGGGCAGACCCTCTACGAGCAGTACTTC.

The chain couples TRBV9 to TRBJ2-1; D remains ambiguous. V shed 6 bases and J shed 0 bases, with 13 bases lying between them. Germline CDR1 is SGDLS and CDR2 is YYNGEE. CDR3 length: 15 residues. In DNA form, the CDR3 reads TGTGCCAGCAAGATGGATCCTAGCTCCTACAATGAGCAGTTCTTC. Residues: CASKMDPSSYNEQFF.

In its sample, this clonotype was seen a few times. The chain links TRBV5-1 to TRBJ1-6, with D uncertain. The ends were cut back, 1 base at V and 6 bases at J, with 17 bases in the middle. CDR3 size: 17 residues. Germline CDR1 SGHRS, CDR2 YFSETQ. This CDR3 reads CASSLYGSFEGNSPLHF. The CDR3 coding sequence is TGCGCCAGCAGCTTGTATGGGTCTTTCGAGGGTAATTCACCCCTCCACTTT.

This clonotype was observed at least ten times. The gene calls are TRBV25-1 and TRBJ2-5; perhaps TRBD2 as D (5 bases). Germline V gene data show CDR1 as MGHDK and CDR2 as SYGVNS. With 4 bases removed from V and 1 base from J, the gap between germline ends came to 16 bases. This CDR3 region has 16 residues. CDR3 residues: CASSVRGNRTQETQYF. CDR3 in DNA: TGTGCCAGCAGTGTCCGAGGGAACAGAACCCAAGAGACCCAGTACTTC.

In its sample, this clonotype was seen many times. The CDR3 nucleotides are TGTGCCATCAGTGTTGGGACAGGGTTGGTCACTGAAGCTTTCTTT. This gives the protein CAISVGTGLVTEAFF. The chain has TRBV10-3 and TRBJ1-1; 9 nucleotides line up with TRBD1. From germline, CDR1 is ENHRY and CDR2 SYGVKD. V was pared by 4 bases and J by 4 bases, with 7 bases of the junction left unmatched. CDR3 length equals 15 residues.

This clonotype was counted only a few times. This chain links TRBV3-1 with TRBJ1-5; D not resolved. V was pared by 4 bases and J by 2 bases, with 6 bases between. This CDR3 comprises 13 residues. Germline lookup yields CDR1 LGHDT and CDR2 YNNKEL (reference sequence). The CDR3 coding sequence is TGTGCCAGCAGCCCCTGGGGCAATCAGCCCCAGCATTTT. As protein: CASSPWGNQPQHF. The full variable domain, completed using reference TRBV3-1 and TRBJ1-5, is DTAVSQTPKYLVTQMGNDKSIKCEQNLGHDTMYWYKQDSKKFLKIMFSYNNKELIINETVPNRFSPKSPDKAHLNLHINSLELGDSAVYFCASSPWGNQPQHFGDGTRLSIL.

In this sample, this clonotype turned up many times. DNA of the CDR3: TGTGCCAGCAGCCATTCCGGGCAGGGCCAACCCCAGCATTTT. This gives the protein CASSHSGQGQPQHF. The V gene is TRBV3-1, the J gene TRBJ1-5; perhaps TRBD1 as D (5 bases). Germline CDR1 reads LGHDT; CDR2 reads YNNKEL (reference sequence). The CDR3 has 14 residues. With 3 bases removed from V and 10 bases from J, the gap between germline ends came to 16 bases.

In this sample, this clonotype turned up many times. The chain recombines TRBV20-1 with TRBJ1-2; TRBD1 aligns across 8 bases. This CDR3 is built from 14 residues. The germline CDR1 and CDR2 sequences are DFQATT and SNEGSKA (reference sequence). V was pared by 2 bases and J by 3 bases, with 5 bases of the junction left unmatched. The CDR3 nucleotides are TGCAGTGCTAGACCGGACAGGGATGACTATGGCTACACCTTC. Protein: CSARPDRDDYGYTF.

Ten or more counts support this clonotype. Here the CDR3 DNA reads TGTGCCAGCAGCTTCGGGACTCAACTACGACTGGATACGCAGTATTTT. Translated: CASSFGTQLRLDTQYF. The V gene is TRBV7-2, the J gene TRBJ2-3; maybe TRBD2 (6 bases). Germline V gene lookup returns CDR1 SGHTA and CDR2 FQGNSA. CDR3 length equals 16 residues. V lost 3 bases to trimming and J lost 6 bases, with 19 bases between them.

This clonotype was seen a few times. In nucleotides, the CDR3 is TGCAGTGCCGTAGTCGGAGGGATCACAGATACGCAGTATTTT. It translates to CSAVVGGITDTQYF. V and J are TRBV20-1 and TRBJ2-3, with D possibly TRBD2 on 6 matching bases. The germline gives CDR1 DFQATT, CDR2 SNEGSKA (reference sequence). V was trimmed by 6 bases and J by 2 bases, leaving 15 bases between them. This CDR3 has 14 residues.

The genes are TRBV12-3 or TRBV12-4 and TRBJ2-7; D not resolved. Trimming removed 2 bases at V and 4 bases at J, with 9 bases between. This CDR3 region has 13 residues. CDR3 coding DNA: TGTGCCAGCAGTTTACAAGGTCCGTACGAGCAGTACTTC. This encodes CASSLQGPYEQYF.

This clonotype was counted only a few times. The rearrangement uses TRBV6-2 or TRBV6-3 and TRBJ2-1; perhaps D is TRBD1 or TRBD2 (6 bases each). This CDR3 is 11 amino acids long. Germline V gene sequence: CDR1 MNHEY, CDR2 SVGEGT. Trimming shortened V by 2 bases and J by 15 bases, and 11 bases separated the two germline ends. CDR3 sequence (DNA): TGTGCCAGCAGTTACGGAGGGGGACCGTTCTTC. It encodes CASSYGGGPFF.

This clonotype was detected ten times or more. The CDR3 nucleotides read TGTGCCAGCAGCCTGCTGAGCGGGGGGGTAGGAGATACGCAGTATTTT. It encodes CASSLLSGGVGDTQYF. V gene TRBV7-8 combines with J gene TRBJ2-3, with 10 bases matching TRBD2. Germline CDR1 reads SGHVS; CDR2 reads FQNEAQ. V shed 5 bases and J 5 bases; nucleotides not matched to a gene: 10. The length of the CDR3 is 16 residues.

The chain links TRBV20-1 to TRBJ1-5, with D perhaps TRBD1 (5 bases). Germline V lookup: CDR1 DFQATT, CDR2 SNEGSKA (reference sequence). Trimming removed 1 base at V and 6 bases at J, with 16 bases between. The CDR3 contains 15 residues. CDR3 sequence reads: CSARGSLYGGQPQHF. The CDR3, as DNA: TGCAGTGCTAGAGGTTCTCTTTACGGGGGTCAGCCCCAGCATTTT.

This clonotype has at least ten counts. The chain couples TRBV3-1 to TRBJ1-1; D is ambiguous. V was shortened by 4 bases and J by 4 bases, with 10 bases between the two germline ends. This CDR3 is 13 amino acids long. Germline V gene lookup returns CDR1 LGHDT and CDR2 YNNKEL (reference sequence). For the CDR3, the DNA is TGTGCCAGCAGCCGTCTCGGGGTCACTGAAGCTTTCTTT. Translation: CASSRLGVTEAFF.